This TCR beta chain came from a study of T cell repertoires in cytomegalovirus infection. Study information: The public TCR beta signatures pointed to both CMV infection and matching HLA type. The study, taken as a whole, reports: Across the ex vivo response, the dominant clonotypes were HLA-C-restricted CMV-specific TCR beta clonotypes.

A single record per CDR3 protein comes from TCRdb applying MiXCR to the reads. The table shows roughly 640,000 distinct CDR3 sequences, with more than 20% occurring only once. The CDR3 is 16 amino acids. Trimming removed 5 bases from V and 3 bases from J, with 22 bases in between. Germline V gene data show CDR1 as DFQATT and CDR2 as SNEGSKA (reference sequence). This clonotype has only a few counts. The antigen remains undetermined. This TCR was sampled from a human donor in good health (CMV status not recorded). Some clones in this sample may be carry-over from other donors' samples. The rearrangement uses TRBV20-1 and TRBJ2-5, with D possibly being TRBD1 (6 bases). The sequencing input was CD8+ T cells from PBMCs. The CDR3 here is CSAPSFTGFTEETQYF. The CDR3 nucleotides are TGCAGTGCTCCCTCGTTTACAGGGTTTACGGAAGAGACCCAGTACTTC.